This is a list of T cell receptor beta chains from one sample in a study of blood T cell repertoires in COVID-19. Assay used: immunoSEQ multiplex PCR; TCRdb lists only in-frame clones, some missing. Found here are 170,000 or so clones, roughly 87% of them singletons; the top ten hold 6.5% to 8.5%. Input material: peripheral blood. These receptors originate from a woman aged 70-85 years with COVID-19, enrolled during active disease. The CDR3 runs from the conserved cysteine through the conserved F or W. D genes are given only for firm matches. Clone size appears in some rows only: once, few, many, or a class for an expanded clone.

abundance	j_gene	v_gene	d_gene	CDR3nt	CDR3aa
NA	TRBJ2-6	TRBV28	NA	TGTGCCAGCCTCGATGGCGGGTCTGGGGCCAACGTCCTGACTTTC	CASLDGGSGANVLTF
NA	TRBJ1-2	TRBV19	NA	TGTGCCAGTACCCCTGGGGCAGGGGTCGACTATGGCTACACCTTC	CASTPGAGVDYGYTF
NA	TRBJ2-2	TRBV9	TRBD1	TGTGCCAGCAGCGTAGGCAGACAGGGGGGTAGAATCGGGGAGCTGTTTTTT	CASSVGRQGGRIGELFF
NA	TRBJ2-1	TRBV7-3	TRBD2	TGTGCCAGCAGCTTAAGACTAGCGGATGGGGGAAAGGAGCAGTTCTTC	CASSLRLADGGKEQFF
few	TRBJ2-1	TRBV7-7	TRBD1	TGTGCCAGCAGCTCTCGTCCAACAGGGGTGGGAGATGAGCAGTTCTTC	CASSSRPTGVGDEQFF
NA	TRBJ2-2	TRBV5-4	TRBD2	TGTGCCAGCAGCTCAGGACTAGCGACAAACACCGGGGAGCTGTTTTTT	CASSSGLATNTGELFF
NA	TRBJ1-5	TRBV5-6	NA	TGTGCCAGCAGCTTACAGGGAGCTAGCAATCAGCCCCAGCATTTT	CASSLQGASNQPQHF
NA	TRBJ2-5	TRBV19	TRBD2	TGTGCCAGTAGTAGAACTGCTAGCGGGAGGGAGACCCAGTACTTC	CASSRTASGRETQYF
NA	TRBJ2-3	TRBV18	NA	TGTGCCAGCTCACCTCAGGGTACAGATACGCAGTATTTT	CASSPQGTDTQYF
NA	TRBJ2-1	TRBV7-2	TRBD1	TGTGCCAGCAGCTTAGCCGGGACAGGGGGCGTTTTTTATGAGCAGTTCTTC	CASSLAGTGGVFYEQFF
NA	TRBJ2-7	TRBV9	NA	TGTGCCAGCAGCGTAGATTCAGGGGTATGGAACGAGCAGTACTTC	CASSVDSGVWNEQYF
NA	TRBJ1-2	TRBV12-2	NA	TGTGCAAGTCGCTTGCACTGGGGCCATAACTATGGCTACACCTTC	CASRLHWGHNYGYTF
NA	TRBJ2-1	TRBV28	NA	TGTGCCAGCAGACCTCCCAGGGCCGGTGAGCAGTTCTTC	CASRPPRAGEQFF
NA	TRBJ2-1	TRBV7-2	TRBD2	TGTGCCAGCAGCTCGGGACTAGCGGAGGTTGAGCAGTTCTTC	CASSSGLAEVEQFF
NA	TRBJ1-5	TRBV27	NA	TGTGCCAGCAGTTTGGGGGCAGGGCAGCCCCAGCATTTT	CASSLGAGQPQHF
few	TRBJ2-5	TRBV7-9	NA	TGTGCCAGCAGCGCGAGGGCGAACCGGAAAATAGCTCAAGAGACCCAGTACTTC	CASSARANRKIAQETQYF
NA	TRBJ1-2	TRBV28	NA	TGTGCCAGCAGTTCATCCATAGGCCTGCGGGCAAACTATGGCTACACCTTC	CASSSSIGLRANYGYTF
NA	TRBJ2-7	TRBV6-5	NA	TGTGCCAGCATCAGCAGGGGAGGGGCCTACGAGCAGTACTTC	CASISRGGAYEQYF